This T cell receptor beta chain was sequenced in a study of identical twins. Unique molecular identifiers were present on the cDNA, and a universal primer site came from template switching. One entry per CDR3 protein results from TCRdb running MiXCR on the 5' RACE reads. The sample yields about 240,000 distinct CDR3 sequences, over 9.5% seen once. Of note for this clonotype: The target antigen is unknown.

Regarding the study as a whole: Analyses of zero insertions could, in part, be confounded by invariant MAIT and iNKT cells. Cross-sectional statistical analysis was relied on for the conclusions, without the same donors being followed.

From germline, CDR1 is GTSNPN and CDR2 SVGIG (reference sequence). The V and J ends lost 0 bases and 2 bases respectively, with 9 bases between them. The CDR3 totals 14 residues. Sequenced: memory T cells sorted from blood. The TCR originated in a man over 45 in good health. J is TRBJ2-3 and V is TRBV30; D gene uncertain. The CDR3, as DNA: TGTGCCTGGAGTGTCTCGTGGGACACAGATACGCAGTATTTT. Translated, it gives CAWSVSWDTDTQYF. Complete variable domain (other parts from reference TRBV30 and TRBJ2-3): SQTIHQWPATLVQPVGSPLSLECTVEGTSNPNLYWYRQAAGRGLQLLFYSVGIGQISSEVPQNLSASRPQDRQFILSSKKLLLSDSGFYLCAWSVSWDTDTQYFGPGTRLTVL.